The T cell receptor (beta chain) described here comes from a study of somatic mutations in cytotoxic T cells in rheumatoid arthritis. There are 14 residues in the CDR3. Looked up from germline, CDR1 is SGHNT and CDR2 is YYREEE (reference sequence). V was pared by 9 bases and J by 10 bases, with 25 bases between. Profiling relied on immunoSEQ multiplex PCR, and the TCRdb table lists in-frame clones only, not all of them. Among nearly 20,000 clones, 70% to 90% were seen once, and the ten largest hold 15%. Turning to this clone: Its antigen is unknown.

General observations from the study: Among patients with rheumatoid arthritis, but not healthy controls, CD8+ clonality increased with age.

This rearrangement joins TRBV5-4 to TRBJ1-1; possibly TRBD1 for D (5 bases). This TCR came from a man aged 40-49 years in good health. Material: CD8+ T cells sorted from blood. The CDR3 reads CATSTWGRSRPAFF. The DNA of the CDR3 is TGTGCCACCTCAACTTGGGGCCGTTCAAGGCCAGCTTTCTTT.